One and the same sample provided the 15 T cell receptor beta chains below, sequenced in a study of glioma-infiltrating T cells. Amplification of TCR alpha and beta CDR3 regions from RNA used iRepertoire nested multiplex PCR. Each CDR3 protein gets one entry after TCRdb re-called the multiplex PCR reads with MiXCR. The data contain about 410,000 distinct CDR3 sequences, around 38% of them seen just once; the ten biggest clones take up about 11%. The sample consisted of glioma tissue, nonneoplastic brain tissue, or PBMCs (not recorded which). All receptors derive from a human donor with low-grade glioma or glioblastoma, undergoing nonglioma brain surgery, or in good health (not recorded which).

V and J are TRBV7-2 and TRBJ2-7; a weak D match, TRBD1 (6 bases). Trimming took 8 bases from V and 2 from J, leaving 16 bases between them. CDR3 size: 14 residues. Germline CDR1 is SGHTA and CDR2 is FQGNSA. Here the CDR3 reads CASLYRVETYEQYF. The CDR3 bases are TGTGCCAGCTTATACAGGGTGGAAACCTACGAGCAGTACTTC.

About this clonotype itself: Relative to the germline gene, one junction end is altered; a read error may explain this. This chain links TRBV11-3 with TRBJ2-5, with 7 bases lining up with TRBD2. Germline values: CDR1 SGHNT, CDR2 YENEEA. The CDR3 spans 13 residues. CDR3 loop: CASSPLGGETQHF. The CDR3 nucleotides read TGTGCCAGCAGCCCCCTTGGGGGGGAGACCCAGCACTTC.

The DNA for the CDR3 is TGTGCCAGCAGTCCAACACGACTTGGCTACGAGCAGTACTTC. Amino acid sequence: CASSPTRLGYEQYF. This chain links TRBV28 with TRBJ2-7; no clear D. CDR1 is MDHEN and CDR2 is SYDVKM in the germline V gene. Trimming took 5 bases from V and 3 from J, leaving 14 bases between them. The CDR3 has 14 residues.

This clonotype was counted ten times or more. This chain connects TRBV27 to TRBJ2-3, with D possibly being TRBD2 (6 bases). V was trimmed by 4 bases and J by 2 bases, leaving 25 bases between them. Germline CDR1 MNHEY, CDR2 SMNVEV (reference sequence). This CDR3 region has 19 residues. The DNA for the CDR3 is TGTGCCAGCAGTTCCTTTTCGTTGGGGGGTGGTGTCTACACAGATACGCAGTATTTT. Its protein product is CASSSFSLGGGVYTDTQYF.

There are a few counts of this clonotype. The V and J genes are TRBV6-1 and TRBJ2-2; D is uncertain. The CDR3 has 13 amino acids. V was clipped by 6 bases and J by 7 bases, with 12 bases between them. CDR1 and CDR2 from the germline V gene are MNHNS and SASEGT. The CDR3 protein is CASSPRRIGELFF. Written as DNA, the CDR3 is TGTGCCAGCAGCCCCCGACGAATCGGGGAGCTGTTTTTT.

Remarks on this clonotype: It may be a read error: a sequence one base away is much more abundant. It is likely a read error, because the conserved phenylalanine at the end of the CDR3 is missing. This chain links TRBV28 with TRBJ1-2, with TRBD1 matching 11 bases. Trimming took 4 bases from V and 4 from J; bases not matched to a gene: 8. There are 16 residues in the CDR3. Germline V gene lookup returns CDR1 MDHEN and CDR2 SYDVKM. CDR3 nucleotides: TGTGCCAGCAGTTCTCTCCGGGACAGGGGGACCTATGGCTACACCCTC. Translating gives CASSSLRDRGTYGYTL.

This clonotype was observed once. A much larger clone sits a single nucleotide away, making a read error possible. The CDR3 loop reads CASSPAGTTTGEHFF. In nucleotides, the CDR3 is TGTGCCAGCAGTCCCGCCGGGACTACGACTGGGGAGCACTTCTTC. This chain uses TRBV27 with TRBJ2-1, with 7 bases lining up with TRBD2. Germline V lookup: CDR1 MNHEY, CDR2 SMNVEV (reference sequence). The CDR3 runs 15 residues.

A remark on this clonotype: The junction departs from the called germline gene at one end, perhaps through a read error. The chain carries TRBV6-2 or TRBV6-3 and TRBJ1-2; D call uncertain. The V gene's germline CDR1 is MNHEY and CDR2 SVGEGT. The CDR3 sequence is 14 residues long. CDR3 bases: TGTGCCAGCAGTTACAGCAACCCTTTCTATGGCCACACCTTC. Its protein is CASSYSNPFYGHTF.

This clonotype was counted a few times. The rearrangement uses TRBV6-4 and TRBJ2-3, with a weak D call TRBD2 (6 bases). The CDR3 runs to 14 residues. V lost 4 bases to trimming and J lost 3 bases, with 11 bases between them. Germline CDR1 reads MRHNA; CDR2 reads SNTAGT. The CDR3 loop is CASSGGRFTDTQYF. CDR3 coding DNA: TGTGCCAGCAGTGGGGGGAGGTTTACAGATACGCAGTATTTT.

In its sample, this clonotype was seen a few times. The chain links TRBV7-2 to TRBJ2-3, with 10 bases that match TRBD2. With 1 base clipped from V and 3 bases from J, the junction kept 4 bases outside the gene matches. The CDR3 spans 16 residues. Germline values: CDR1 SGHTA, CDR2 FQGNSA. The CDR3 loop reads CASSLVLAGVTDTQYF. In DNA, the CDR3 is TGTGCCAGCAGCTTAGTTCTAGCGGGAGTAACAGATACGCAGTATTTT.

Worth noting for this clonotype: Mismatch with germline at one junction end may stem from a read error. The rearrangement uses TRBV7-2 and TRBJ2-1; D might be TRBD2 (5 bases). CDR1 is SGHTA, CDR2 FQGNSA, per germline. This CDR3 is built from 16 residues. The chain's CDR3 is CASSIRRTSVDNGQFF. CDR3 coding DNA: TGTGCCAGCAGTATCAGACGGACTTCGGTTGACAATGGGCAGTTCTTC.

Concerning this clonotype: With a much larger clone just one base away, this may be a read error. The CDR3 sequence is CSALTGFGYNEQLF. CDR3 DNA: TGCAGTGCATTAACAGGGTTCGGATACAATGAGCAGCTCTTC. The rearrangement uses TRBV20-1 and TRBJ2-1; the D gene is possibly TRBD1 (6 bases). The CDR3 sequence is 14 residues long. The germline V gene encodes CDR1 DFQATT and CDR2 SNEGSKA (reference sequence).

This clonotype was observed at least ten times. The V and J genes are TRBV6-2 or TRBV6-3 and TRBJ2-1; TRBD2 aligns across 8 bases. The CDR3 runs 16 residues. After removal of 6 bases from V and 9 bases from J, the junction contained 16 bases not matched to a gene. Germline-derived CDR1 and CDR2 are MNHEY and SVGEGT. CDR3 sequence reads: CASSHRFGLAGAEQFF. DNA for the CDR3: TGTGCCAGCAGCCACAGGTTCGGCCTAGCGGGTGCTGAGCAGTTCTTC.

The sample holds a few counts of this clonotype. V and J are TRBV20-1 and TRBJ2-5; tentative D call: TRBD2 (5 bases). V was clipped by 0 bases and J by 5 bases, with 16 bases between them. Per the germline V gene, CDR1 is DFQATT and CDR2 is SNEGSKA (reference sequence). The CDR3 runs to 15 residues. DNA for the CDR3: TGCAGTGCTAGAGATCCCCGAGGGTCCGGGGAGACCCAGTACTTC. This sequence encodes CSARDPRGSGETQYF.

This clonotype was found a few times. The J gene is TRBJ2-7, the V gene TRBV20-1, with D possibly being TRBD2 (6 bases). Looked up from germline, CDR1 is DFQATT and CDR2 is SNEGSKA (reference sequence). V lost 1 base and J lost 2, with 15 bases in between. The CDR3 is 15 residues long. CDR3 coding DNA: TGCAGTGCTAGAGGGGTCGGGAGACCTACCTACGAGCAGTACTTC. It codes for CSARGVGRPTYEQYF.